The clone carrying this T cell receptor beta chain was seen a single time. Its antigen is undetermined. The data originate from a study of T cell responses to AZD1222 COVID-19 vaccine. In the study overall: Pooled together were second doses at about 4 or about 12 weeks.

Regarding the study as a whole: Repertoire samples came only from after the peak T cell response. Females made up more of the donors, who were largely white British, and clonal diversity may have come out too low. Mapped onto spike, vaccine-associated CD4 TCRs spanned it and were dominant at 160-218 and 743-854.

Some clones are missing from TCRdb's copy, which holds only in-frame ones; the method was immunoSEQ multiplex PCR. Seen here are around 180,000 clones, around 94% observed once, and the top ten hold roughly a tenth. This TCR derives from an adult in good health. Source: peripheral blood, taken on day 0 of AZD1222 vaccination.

CDR3 DNA sequence: TGTGCCAGCAGTTTCTCCCAGGTGGACTATGGCTACACCTTC. This gives the protein CASSFSQVDYGYTF. The gene calls are TRBV6-6 and TRBJ1-2; no clear D gene. The length of the CDR3 is 14 residues. Germline CDR1 is MNHNY and CDR2 is SVGAGI (reference sequence). V shed 4 bases and J shed 3 bases, with 12 bases lying between them.